This entry lists 6 T cell receptor beta chains sequenced from one sample in a study of radiotherapy plus CTLA-4 blockade in lung cancer. Generated by immunoSEQ multiplex PCR, the TCRdb table keeps only in-frame clones and is missing some. The top ten clones hold under 4% of a sample with 89,000 or so clones, around 86% of them seen once. The material sequenced was peripheral blood, taken from a patient treated with radiotherapy plus ipilimumab. The receptors stem from a human donor with non-small cell lung cancer who had a partial response to radiotherapy plus ipilimumab.

This rearrangement joins TRBV7-9 to TRBJ2-1; 9 bases line up with TRBD1. CDR3 size: 14 residues. V lost 1 base and J lost 6; bases outside the gene matches: 1. In germline, CDR1 is SEHNR, CDR2 FQNEAQ (reference sequence). The CDR3 protein is CASSLGDRVNEQFF. CDR3 DNA sequence: TGTGCCAGCAGCTTAGGGGACAGGGTCAATGAGCAGTTCTTC.

The chain uses TRBV7-6 and TRBJ2-3; 8 nucleotides align to TRBD2. J was trimmed by 3 bases and V by 6 bases; bases with no gene match: 8. In germline, CDR1 is SGHVS, CDR2 FNYEAQ. This CDR3 has 15 residues. CDR3 DNA sequence: TGTGCCAGCAGTCCGAGCGGGAGTCGGACAGATACGCAGTATTTT. As protein: CASSPSGSRTDTQYF. Looking up the rest from reference TRBV7-6 and TRBJ2-3 gives the full variable domain: GAGVSQSPRYKVTKRGQDVALRCDPISGHVSLYWYRQALGQGPEFLTYFNYEAQQDKSGLPNDRFSAERPEGSISTLTIQRTEQRDSAMYRCASSPSGSRTDTQYFGPGTRLTVL.

The J gene is TRBJ2-2, the V gene TRBV21-1; the tabulated D call, TRBD2, remains unverified against the DNA. TRBV21-1 is a recognized pseudogene. CDR3 size: 17 residues. As DNA, the CDR3 is TGTGCCAGCAGCTCCCGCAGACCCCTAGCGTTGGGTGGGGAGCTGTTTTTT. Translated, it gives CASSSRRPLALGGELFF.

V gene TRBV30 combines with J gene TRBJ1-2; TRBD1 matches at 7 bases. Trimming took 1 base from V and 5 from J; bases not matched to a gene: 4. The CDR3 runs 13 residues. CDR1 GTSNPN and CDR2 SVGIG come from the germline V gene (reference sequence). The CDR3 DNA reads as TGTGCCTGGAGTGACAGGGGATTATATGGCTACACCTTC. Translating it yields CAWSDRGLYGYTF. The variable domain in full, with the rest retrieved from reference TRBV30 and TRBJ1-2, is SQTIHQWPATLVQPVGSPLSLECTVEGTSNPNLYWYRQAAGRGLQLLFYSVGIGQISSEVPQNLSASRPQDRQFILSSKKLLLSDSGFYLCAWSDRGLYGYTFGSGTRLTVV.

J is TRBJ1-1 and V is TRBV7-8; possible D gene TRBD1, 6 bases. The CDR3 runs 13 residues. Germline assignment: CDR1 SGHVS and CDR2 FQNEAQ. With 7 bases removed from V and 2 bases from J, the gap between germline ends came to 11 bases. CDR3 in DNA: TGTGCCAGCACCGAAGGGGGAAACACTGAAGCTTTCTTT. Protein product: CASTEGGNTEAFF.

The rearrangement joins TRBV5-1 to TRBJ2-6, with 10 bases aligning to TRBD1. Germline V CDR1 and CDR2: SGHRS, YFSETQ. The CDR3 has 20 residues. V shed 0 bases, J shed 0 bases, and the junction held 9 bases outside the gene matches. The CDR3 loop reads CASSLAGQGFGDSGANVLTF. In nucleotides, the CDR3 is TGCGCCAGCAGCTTGGCGGGACAGGGGTTCGGAGACTCTGGGGCCAACGTCCTGACTTTC.